The 32 T cell receptor beta chains below all came from one sample that was sequenced in a study of blood T cell repertoires in COVID-19. Generated by immunoSEQ multiplex PCR, the TCRdb table keeps only in-frame clones and is missing some. The sample consists of about 150,000 clones, approximately 79% of them appearing once. Specimen: PBMCs or T cells enriched from blood (not recorded which). These receptors were collected from a man aged 45-65 years who had recovered from COVID-19.

The CDR3, as DNA: TGTGCCAGCAGTGCACAGGGAGTGAACACTGAAGCTTTCTTT. It codes for CASSAQGVNTEAFF. The chain has TRBV2 and TRBJ1-1, with D possibly TRBD1 on 6 matching bases. The V gene lost 4 bases and the J gene lost 0 bases, with 9 bases spanning the gap. The germline V gene encodes CDR1 SNHLY and CDR2 FYNNEI. This CDR3 is 14 amino acids long.

The chain is built from TRBV28 and TRBJ1-5; 9 bases are a match to TRBD1. CDR1 and CDR2 from the germline V gene are MDHEN and SYDVKM. Losses at the gene ends were 5 bases for V and 2 bases for J; bases not matched to a gene: 4. This CDR3 region has 15 residues. The CDR3 sequence: CASSTGGAGNQPQHF. CDR3 DNA: TGTGCCAGCAGTACAGGGGGCGCGGGCAATCAGCCCCAGCATTTT. Full variable domain (outside the CDR3, taken from reference TRBV28 and TRBJ1-5): DVKVTQSSRYLVKRTGEKVFLECVQDMDHENMFWYRQDPGLGLRLIYFSYDVKMKEKGDIPEGYSVSREKKERFSLILESASTNQTSMYLCASSTGGAGNQPQHFGDGTRLSIL.

J is TRBJ2-3 and V is TRBV27, with D perhaps matching TRBD1 (5 bases). Germline CDR1 reads MNHEY; CDR2 reads SMNVEV (reference sequence). The length of the CDR3 is 16 residues. V was trimmed by 5 bases and J by 0 bases, leaving 15 bases between them. CDR3 sequence (DNA): TGTGCCAGCAGTCCTAGGGGAACTGCTAGCACAGATACGCAGTATTTT. Its translation is CASSPRGTASTDTQYF.

This chain links TRBV19 with TRBJ1-2; 9 bases match TRBD1. J lost 6 bases, V lost 5 bases, and 10 bases had no gene match. Germline V gene lookup returns CDR1 LNHDA and CDR2 SQIVND (reference sequence). The CDR3 extends over 15 amino acids. CDR3: CASSSTITGGDGYTF. CDR3 DNA: TGTGCCAGTAGTTCGACTATCACAGGGGGCGATGGCTACACCTTC.

This clone occurred once. The chain links TRBV19 to TRBJ2-4; D not certain. Germline loops: CDR1 LNHDA, CDR2 SQIVND (reference sequence). CDR3 length equals 15 residues. V shed 5 bases and J shed 1 base, with 12 bases lying between them. This CDR3 is CASSEMGMAKNIQYF. The CDR3 coding sequence is TGTGCCAGTAGTGAGATGGGCATGGCCAAAAACATTCAGTACTTC. The variable domain in full, completed from reference TRBV19 and TRBJ2-4, reads DGGITQSPKYLFRKEGQNVTLSCEQNLNHDAMYWYRQDPGQGLRLIYYSQIVNDFQKGDIAEGYSVSREKKESFPLTVTSAQKNPTAFYLCASSEMGMAKNIQYFGAGTRLSVL.

This sequence joins TRBV10-3 and TRBJ1-2, with 8 bases aligning to TRBD1. There are 13 residues in the CDR3. From germline, CDR1 is ENHRY and CDR2 SYGVKD. V gave up 5 bases and J gave up 6 bases; unmatched junction bases: 5. CDR3 residues: CAISFGTGNGYTF. CDR3 DNA: TGTGCCATCAGTTTCGGGACAGGTAATGGCTACACCTTC.

The V gene is TRBV5-6, the J gene TRBJ1-4; 8 positions agree with TRBD1. Per the germline V gene, CDR1 is SGHDT and CDR2 is YYEEEE. The CDR3 is made up of 17 amino acids. V lost 2 bases, J lost 0 bases, and 6 bases stayed unmatched. The CDR3 loop reads CASSFGTGATTNEKLFF. The CDR3 DNA is TGTGCCAGCAGCTTTGGGACAGGAGCCACAACTAATGAAAAACTGTTTTTT.

The chain joins TRBV5-5 to TRBJ1-5; 8 bases align to TRBD1. Trimming cost V 3 bases and J 6 bases; bases outside gene matches: 8. The CDR3 is made up of 15 amino acids. CDR1 is SGHKS, CDR2 YYEKEE, per germline (reference sequence). The CDR3 protein is CASSYQTGGTQPQHF. The DNA of the CDR3 is TGTGCCAGCAGCTACCAAACAGGGGGGACTCAGCCCCAGCATTTT.

The chain is built from TRBV19 and TRBJ1-1, with a tentative D call TRBD1 (6 bases). Trimming took 0 bases from V and 6 from J, leaving 11 bases between them. The V gene's germline CDR1 is LNHDA and CDR2 SQIVND (reference sequence). The CDR3 spans 14 residues. The CDR3 coding sequence is TGTGCCAGTAGTATAGAGGGGCAGGGGTCTGAAGCTTTCTTT. It codes for CASSIEGQGSEAFF.

The rearrangement joins TRBV7-2 to TRBJ1-2; 7 nucleotides agree with TRBD1. The J segment lost 3 bases and the V segment lost 5 bases, leaving 9 bases of the junction unmatched. The V gene's germline CDR1 is SGHTA and CDR2 FQGNSA. This CDR3 is 15 amino acids long. In DNA form, the CDR3 reads TGTGCCAGCAGCCCATGGACAGGTGCCCACTATGGCTACACCTTC. Its translation is CASSPWTGAHYGYTF. The whole variable domain, filled in from reference TRBV7-2 and TRBJ1-2, reads GAGVSQSPSNKVTEKGKDVELRCDPISGHTALYWYRQSLGQGLEFLIYFQGNSAPDKSGLPSDRFSAERTGGSVSTLTIQRTQQEDSAVYLCASSPWTGAHYGYTFGSGTRLTVV.

The J gene is TRBJ2-1, the V gene TRBV5-1; 9 bases are shared with TRBD2. V dropped 3 bases and J dropped 3; count of bases not matched to a gene: 4. From germline, CDR1 is SGHRS and CDR2 YFSETQ. This CDR3 is 15 amino acids long. CDR3 protein: CASSSPSGVYNEQFF. The CDR3 DNA sequence: TGCGCCAGCAGCTCCCCTAGCGGGGTCTACAATGAGCAGTTCTTC.

This chain connects TRBV5-1 to TRBJ1-1; 10 positions agree with TRBD1. CDR1 is SGHRS, CDR2 YFSETQ, per germline. V lost 10 bases to trimming and J lost 5 bases; unmatched junction nucleotides: 8. This CDR3 has 13 residues. The chain's CDR3 is CARDRGRRTEAFF. The CDR3 DNA sequence: TGCGCCCGTGACAGGGGGCGCAGGACTGAAGCTTTCTTT.

The genes are TRBV5-6 and TRBJ1-5; no reliable D call. Germline V gene data show CDR1 as SGHDT and CDR2 as YYEEEE. V dropped 0 bases and J dropped 5 bases, with 15 bases sitting between them. This CDR3 region has 16 residues. CDR3 amino acids: CASSLGPAEPHQPQHF. CDR3 sequence (DNA): TGTGCCAGCAGCTTGGGGCCGGCGGAGCCTCATCAGCCCCAGCATTTT.

The chain joins TRBV12-5 to TRBJ2-5; 10 nucleotides line up with TRBD1. J lost 5 bases, V lost 4 bases, and 16 bases had no gene match. CDR3 size: 18 residues. Germline V CDR1 and CDR2: LGHNT, FRNRAP. Here the CDR3 reads CASGSILFRDRGLETQYF. CDR3 DNA sequence: TGTGCTAGTGGTTCGATCCTCTTCCGGGACAGGGGTCTCGAGACCCAGTACTTC.

The chain carries TRBV7-9 and TRBJ2-2, with 10 nucleotides matching TRBD2. The CDR3 sequence is 16 residues long. Germline loops: CDR1 SEHNR, CDR2 FQNEAQ (reference sequence). V lost 5 bases, J lost 4 bases, and 7 bases stayed unmatched. The CDR3 DNA reads TGTGCCAGCAGCCCCAGGACTAGCGGAGGCACCGGGGAGCTGTTTTTT. Residues: CASSPRTSGGTGELFF.

This chain uses TRBV25-1 with TRBJ1-2; 7 nucleotides line up with TRBD1. V lost 3 bases to trimming and J lost 0 bases; unmatched junction nucleotides: 4. From germline, CDR1 is MGHDK and CDR2 SYGVNS. The CDR3 is made up of 15 amino acids. In DNA, the CDR3 is TGTGCCAGCAGTGAGTGGACAGGCTCTAACTATGGCTACACCTTC. This encodes CASSEWTGSNYGYTF.

Notes on this clone: Other DNA sequences in this sample translate to the same CDR3. This sequence joins TRBV11-2 and TRBJ1-5; D is ambiguous. Trimming pared 0 bases from V and 3 bases from J, leaving 3 bases between. The CDR3 has 13 amino acids. In germline, CDR1 is SGHAT, CDR2 FQNNGV. The CDR3 coding sequence is TGTGCCAGCAGCTTAGATCTCAATCAGCCCCAGCATTTT. The encoded protein is CASSLDLNQPQHF.

In its sample, this clone was seen a few times. The chain uses TRBV3-1 (or the pseudogene TRBV3-2) and TRBJ1-5, with no clear D. This CDR3 has 13 amino acids. Germline-derived CDR1 and CDR2 are LGHDT and YNNKEL (reference sequence). V was cut by 0 bases and J by 3 bases, with 3 bases left in between. The CDR3 spells CASSQDFNQPQHF. CDR3 bases: TGTGCCAGCAGCCAAGACTTCAATCAGCCCCAGCATTTT.

This sequence joins TRBV7-9 and TRBJ1-2, with 8 positions matching TRBD1. The J segment lost 2 bases and the V segment lost 5 bases, leaving 4 bases of the junction unmatched. This CDR3 spans 14 amino acids. Per the germline V gene, CDR1 is SEHNR and CDR2 is FQNEAQ (reference sequence). CDR3: CASSTRTGNYGYTF. CDR3 bases: TGTGCCAGCAGCACTCGGACAGGGAACTATGGCTACACCTTC.

This clone was found many times. The V call is TRBV3-1 (or the pseudogene TRBV3-2), the J call TRBJ2-5; weak D call: TRBD1 (5 bases). The V end was cut by 4 bases, the J end by 2 bases, with 14 bases between. The CDR3 has 15 amino acids. The germline V gene has CDR1 LGHDT and CDR2 YNNKEL (reference sequence). This chain's CDR3 is CASSLARTPQETQYF. DNA for the CDR3: TGTGCCAGCAGCCTAGCTCGGACACCTCAAGAGACCCAGTACTTC.

The chain joins TRBV5-1 to TRBJ2-2; 9 positions match TRBD2. Per the germline V gene, CDR1 is SGHRS and CDR2 is YFSETQ. CDR3 length: 16 amino acids. After removal of 9 bases from V and 4 bases from J, the junction contained 13 bases not matched to a gene. The CDR3 sequence is CANLNRGLAITGELFF. As DNA, the CDR3 is TGCGCCAACTTGAACAGGGGACTAGCAATCACCGGGGAGCTGTTTTTT.

This clone was seen at least ten times. In DNA form, the CDR3 reads TGTGCCAGCAGTCGGGACACCCACTACGAGCAGTACTTC. Translation: CASSRDTHYEQYF. The gene calls are TRBV6-2 or TRBV6-3 and TRBJ2-7; D is possibly TRBD1 (6 bases). Germline lookup yields CDR1 MNHEY and CDR2 SVGEGT. The CDR3 sequence is 13 residues long. V lost 5 bases, J lost 3 bases, and 11 bases lay in between.

CDR3 loop: CASSRNSNSPLHF. CDR3 bases: TGTGCCAGCAGTCGGAACAGCAATTCACCCCTCCACTTT. This chain uses TRBV7-2 with TRBJ1-6, with no clear D. The CDR3 covers 13 residues. Germline-derived CDR1 and CDR2 are SGHTA and FQGNSA. Trimming left V 6 bases short and J 7 bases short, with 10 bases between.

The chain employs TRBV2 and TRBJ2-1; 13 nucleotides line up with TRBD2. Per germline, CDR1 SNHLY and CDR2 FYNNEI. V shed 5 bases and J 3 bases; nucleotides not matched to a gene: 4. This CDR3 region has 16 residues. CDR3 loop: CASSRTSGGFYNEQFF. The CDR3 bases are TGTGCCAGCAGTCGGACTAGCGGGGGCTTCTACAATGAGCAGTTCTTC.

The V call is TRBV5-1, the J call TRBJ2-5; tentative D call: TRBD2 (6 bases). The CDR3 is 16 amino acids. V was cut by 0 bases and J by 2 bases, with 14 bases left in between. Germline V CDR1 and CDR2: SGHRS, YFSETQ. In nucleotides, the CDR3 is TGCGCCAGCAGCTTGGACACAGGAGGGTATCAAGAGACCCAGTACTTC. It codes for CASSLDTGGYQETQYF.

Here the CDR3 reads CASTKGGQVRGNTIYF. The CDR3 DNA is TGTGCCAGCACCAAAGGGGGTCAGGTTCGCGGAAACACCATATATTTT. The chain links TRBV16 to TRBJ1-3; tentative D call: TRBD1 (6 bases). With 7 bases removed from V and 4 bases from J, the gap between germline ends came to 20 bases. This CDR3 contains 16 residues. Germline V gene lookup returns CDR1 KGHSY and CDR2 FQNENV.

This chain links TRBV7-8 with TRBJ2-7, with 11 nucleotides matching TRBD1. J was trimmed by 3 bases and V by 1 base; bases with no gene match: 8. The length of the CDR3 is 17 residues. Germline loops: CDR1 SGHVS, CDR2 FQNEAQ. CDR3 sequence: CASSLVGTGTGGYEQYF. The CDR3 nucleotides read TGTGCCAGCAGCTTAGTAGGCACCGGGACAGGGGGCTACGAGCAGTACTTC.

The genes are TRBV12-5 and TRBJ2-3; 12 nucleotides agree with TRBD2. V gave up 6 bases and J gave up 2 bases; unmatched junction bases: 9. The germline V gene encodes CDR1 LGHNT and CDR2 FRNRAP. This CDR3 comprises 17 residues. CDR3 sequence reads: CASGAGLAGPNTDTQYF. CDR3 in DNA: TGTGCTAGTGGCGCGGGACTAGCGGGTCCCAACACAGATACGCAGTATTTT.

The V gene is TRBV15, the J gene TRBJ2-7, with a weak D call TRBD2 (6 bases). The CDR3 length is 14 residues. Trimming took 0 bases from V and 2 from J, leaving 8 bases between them. Germline V gives CDR1 LNHNV, CDR2 YYDKDF (reference sequence). The CDR3 DNA follows: TGTGCCACCAGCAGAGATAGCGGACCCTACGAGCAGTACTTC. As protein: CATSRDSGPYEQYF. Full variable domain (outside the CDR3, taken from reference TRBV15 and TRBJ2-7): DAMVIQNPRYQVTQFGKPVTLSCSQTLNHNVMYWYQQKSSQAPKLLFHYYDKDFNNEADTPDNFQSRRPNTSFCFLDIRSPGLGDTAMYLCATSRDSGPYEQYFGPGTRLTVT.

The chain combines TRBV5-4 with TRBJ2-2, with 9 bases matching TRBD1. Germline loops: CDR1 SGHNT, CDR2 YYREEE (reference sequence). The V gene end was trimmed by 4 bases and the J gene end by 6 bases; junction bases not matched to a gene: 10. The CDR3 has 16 residues. The DNA of the CDR3 is TGTGCCAGCAGCCGACAGGACAGGGGAATTTCCGGGGAGCTGTTTTTT. It yields the protein CASSRQDRGISGELFF.

The chain has TRBV6-1 and TRBJ2-7; D remains ambiguous. V was clipped by 2 bases and J by 2 bases, with 13 bases between them. Germline values: CDR1 MNHNS, CDR2 SASEGT. The CDR3 extends over 15 amino acids. DNA for the CDR3: TGTGCCAGCAGTGAATCCCAGGTTCCGACCTACGAGCAGTACTTC. It encodes CASSESQVPTYEQYF.

This rearrangement joins TRBV11-3 to TRBJ2-1, with TRBD1 matching over 8 bases. With 5 bases clipped from V and 2 bases from J, the junction kept 5 bases outside the gene matches. This CDR3 comprises 15 residues. The germline V gene encodes CDR1 SGHNT and CDR2 YENEEA. Here the CDR3 DNA reads TGTGCCAGCAGCCCGCAGACAGGGGCCTACAATGAGCAGTTCTTC. Translating gives CASSPQTGAYNEQFF.